The next 16 T cell receptor beta chains were all read from a single sample in a study of blood T cell repertoires in COVID-19. The method was immunoSEQ multiplex PCR; TCRdb's version includes in-frame clones alone and lacks a portion of them. Of 200,000 or so clones in the sample, over 70% were seen once. Sequenced: peripheral blood. Source of these receptors: a man aged 55 to 70 with active or convalescent COVID-19.

The gene calls are TRBV19 and TRBJ1-2; tentative D call: TRBD1 (6 bases). The CDR3 contains 14 residues. Germline-derived CDR1 and CDR2 are LNHDA and SQIVND (reference sequence). Trimming cost V 1 base and J 8 bases, with 14 bases left between them. Here the CDR3 DNA reads TGTGCCAGTAGTATAGGAGGCAGGGGAAGCGGCTACACCTTC. It specifies CASSIGGRGSGYTF.

The J gene is TRBJ2-3, the V gene TRBV10-3; D ambiguous. Germline V gene lookup returns CDR1 ENHRY and CDR2 SYGVKD. With 11 bases removed from V and 1 base from J, the gap between germline ends came to 4 bases. CDR3 length equals 10 residues. The CDR3 is CAARTDTQYF. CDR3 DNA sequence: TGTGCCGCGCGCACAGATACGCAGTATTTT.

This clone has only a few counts. This chain uses TRBV28 with TRBJ1-5; no reliable D call. Germline-derived CDR1 and CDR2 are MDHEN and SYDVKM. This CDR3 spans 12 amino acids. The V end lost 6 bases, the J end lost 6 bases, and 9 bases lay between the germline ends. This CDR3 is CASRLPGQPQHF. CDR3 nucleotides: TGTGCCAGCAGATTACCCGGTCAGCCCCAGCATTTT.

The chain combines TRBV11-2 with TRBJ2-3, with D maybe TRBD2 (5 bases). The CDR3 contains 13 residues. Deletions cut 5 bases from V and 4 bases from J, with 10 bases between. The germline V gene encodes CDR1 SGHAT and CDR2 FQNNGV. The CDR3 sequence: CASSTPEADTQYF. The CDR3 coding sequence is TGTGCCAGCAGCACCCCGGAGGCAGATACGCAGTATTTT.

The chain recombines TRBV5-4 with TRBJ1-2; no clear D gene. CDR1 and CDR2 from the germline V gene are SGHNT and YYREEE (reference sequence). The CDR3 consists of 14 residues. The V end lost 2 bases, the J end lost 4 bases, and 12 bases lay between the germline ends. CDR3 nucleotides: TGTGCCAGCAGCTTCGGGAGGGCGGGCTATGGCTACACCTTC. Translation: CASSFGRAGYGYTF.

This chain uses TRBV28 with TRBJ1-2; the D gene is possibly TRBD1 (6 bases). Germline V CDR1 and CDR2: MDHEN, SYDVKM. V shed 4 bases and J shed 1 base, with 13 bases lying between them. The length of the CDR3 is 15 residues. CDR3 sequence: CASSSRTVNNYGYTF. Here the CDR3 DNA reads TGTGCCAGCAGTTCGAGGACAGTGAATAACTATGGCTACACCTTC.

This sequence joins TRBV6-2 or TRBV6-3 and TRBJ2-3, with D uncertain. The CDR3 consists of 15 residues. Germline V gene sequence: CDR1 MNHEY, CDR2 SVGEGT. Trimming shortened V by 5 bases and J by 0 bases, and 12 bases separated the two germline ends. CDR3 DNA: TGTGCCAGCAGTCCCCATATAAGCAGCACAGATACGCAGTATTTT. Its translation is CASSPHISSTDTQYF.

This chain links TRBV7-8 with TRBJ2-2; 7 nucleotides agree with TRBD2. Trimming removed 3 bases from V and 7 bases from J; junction bases left unmatched: 11. CDR1 and CDR2 (germline): SGHVS, FQNEAQ. The CDR3 is 16 amino acids. This CDR3 is CASSLALAGAHGELFF. CDR3 coding DNA: TGTGCCAGCAGCTTGGCGCTGGCGGGAGCTCACGGGGAGCTGTTTTTT.

The rearrangement uses TRBV18 and TRBJ1-2; D might be TRBD1 (6 bases). Germline V lookup: CDR1 KGHSH, CDR2 LQKENI. CDR3 size: 12 residues. Trimming removed 3 bases at V and 6 bases at J, with 8 bases between. The CDR3 here is CASSPNRDGYTF. The CDR3 region has the DNA TGTGCCAGCTCACCCAACAGGGATGGCTACACCTTC.

The chain has TRBV3-1 (or the pseudogene TRBV3-2) and TRBJ2-1, with TRBD2 as a possible D gene (6 bases). CDR3 size: 12 residues. Deletions cut 7 bases from V and 8 bases from J, with 12 bases between. The V gene's germline CDR1 is LGHDT and CDR2 YNNKEL (reference sequence). CDR3: CASTQGGYEQFF. CDR3 nucleotides: TGTGCCAGCACTCAAGGAGGGTATGAGCAGTTCTTC.

This clone has only one observation. The chain recombines TRBV11-3 with TRBJ2-2, with 8 bases matching TRBD2. The germline gives CDR1 SGHNT, CDR2 YENEEA. The CDR3 consists of 14 residues. After removal of 1 base from V and 6 bases from J, the junction contained 1 base not matched to a gene. The CDR3 region has the DNA TGTGCCAGCAGCTTAGCGGGAGGGCCCGGGGAGCTGTTTTTT. The encoded protein is CASSLAGGPGELFF.

The chain couples TRBV9 to TRBJ2-1; 13 bases are a match to TRBD2. V was pared by 3 bases and J by 4 bases, with 4 bases of the junction left unmatched. CDR1 is SGDLS and CDR2 is YYNGEE in the germline V gene. This CDR3 is 16 amino acids long. CDR3 residues: CASSALAGGPYNEQFF. CDR3 bases: TGTGCCAGCAGCGCACTAGCGGGAGGGCCTTACAATGAGCAGTTCTTC.

The V and J genes are TRBV7-9 and TRBJ1-3; TRBD1 might be the D (5 bases). This CDR3 has 17 amino acids. V lost 3 bases to trimming and J lost 2 bases, with 17 bases between them. The germline CDR1 and CDR2 sequences are SEHNR and FQNEAQ (reference sequence). CDR3 loop: CASSFLRQGSAGNTIYF. The CDR3 DNA reads as TGTGCCAGCAGCTTCCTGAGGCAGGGATCGGCTGGAAACACCATATATTTT. Using reference TRBV7-9 and TRBJ1-3 for the parts outside the CDR3, the full variable domain is DTGVSQNPRHKITKRGQNVTFRCDPISEHNRLYWYRQTLGQGPEFLTYFQNEAQLEKSRLLSDRFSAERPKGSFSTLEIQRTEQGDSAMYLCASSFLRQGSAGNTIYFGEGSWLTVV.

The chain joins TRBV7-9 to TRBJ1-4, with 8 bases matching TRBD1. The CDR3 covers 15 residues. The germline V gene has CDR1 SEHNR and CDR2 FQNEAQ (reference sequence). J lost 5 bases, V lost 4 bases, and 6 bases had no gene match. The CDR3, as DNA: TGTGCCAGCAGCTACGACAGGGGAGTCAATGAAAAACTGTTTTTT. It translates to CASSYDRGVNEKLFF.

The chain combines TRBV14 with TRBJ1-1, with D unclear. Looked up from germline, CDR1 is SGHDN and CDR2 is FVKESK. The germline V and J ends were trimmed by 6 bases and 1 base, with 9 bases remaining between them. This CDR3 has 13 residues. The CDR3, as DNA: TGTGCCAGCAGTCGCATACAGAACACTGAAGCTTTCTTT. Translation: CASSRIQNTEAFF.

V usage is TRBV28 and J usage is TRBJ2-3; D may be TRBD1 (5 bases). Germline-derived CDR1 and CDR2 are MDHEN and SYDVKM. CDR3 size: 14 residues. Between the trimmed V and J ends, which lost 3 bases and 1 base, there was a span of 8 bases. In nucleotides, the CDR3 is TGTGCCAGCAGTTTTGGCAGGGGCACAGATACGCAGTATTTT. As protein: CASSFGRGTDTQYF. Combining the CDR3 with reference TRBV28 and TRBJ2-3 gives the whole variable domain DVKVTQSSRYLVKRTGEKVFLECVQDMDHENMFWYRQDPGLGLRLIYFSYDVKMKEKGDIPEGYSVSREKKERFSLILESASTNQTSMYLCASSFGRGTDTQYFGPGTRLTVL.